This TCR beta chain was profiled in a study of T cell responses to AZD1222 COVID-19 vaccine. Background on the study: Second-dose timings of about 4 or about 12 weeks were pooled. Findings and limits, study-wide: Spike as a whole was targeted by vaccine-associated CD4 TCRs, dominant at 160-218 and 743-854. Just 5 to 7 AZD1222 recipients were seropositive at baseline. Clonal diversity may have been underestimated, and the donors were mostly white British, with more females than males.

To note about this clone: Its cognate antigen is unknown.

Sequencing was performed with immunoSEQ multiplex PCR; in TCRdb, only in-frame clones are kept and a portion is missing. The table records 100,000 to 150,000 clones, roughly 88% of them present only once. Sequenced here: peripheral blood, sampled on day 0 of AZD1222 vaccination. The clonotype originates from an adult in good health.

CDR3 bases: TGTGCCAGCAGCTTGGACACTGAAGCTTTCTTT. This codes for CASSLDTEAFF. The chain recombines TRBV5-6 with TRBJ1-1; no clear D. Germline-derived CDR1 and CDR2 are SGHDT and YYEEEE. The CDR3 has 11 amino acids. The ends were cut back, 0 bases at V and 3 bases at J, with 0 bases in the middle.